The 26 T cell receptor beta chains below all came from one sample that was sequenced in a study of blood T cell repertoires in COVID-19. Assay: immunoSEQ multiplex PCR; the TCRdb copy retains only in-frame clones and omits some. The sample holds a few hundred thousand clones, more than 75% seen once. The specimen sequenced was PBMCs or T cells enriched from blood (not recorded which). The receptors were sampled from a woman in her 30s who had recovered from COVID-19.

Only a few counts were recorded for this clone. The V gene is TRBV7-9, the J gene TRBJ1-2; 8 bases match TRBD1. Per germline, CDR1 SEHNR and CDR2 FQNEAQ (reference sequence). The CDR3 totals 16 residues. After removal of 1 base from V and 4 bases from J, the junction contained 8 bases not matched to a gene. CDR3 in amino acids: CASSLGPQGASYGYTF. CDR3 sequence (DNA): TGTGCCAGCAGCTTAGGCCCGCAGGGGGCCTCCTATGGCTACACCTTC.

The chain has TRBV14 and TRBJ2-2; D is uncertain. CDR3 length: 14 residues. Germline loops: CDR1 SGHDN, CDR2 FVKESK. V was pared by 6 bases and J by 0 bases, with 8 bases between. DNA of the CDR3: TGTGCCAGCAGAGGTCGGGCGAACACCGGGGAGCTGTTTTTT. It yields the protein CASRGRANTGELFF.

The chain links TRBV5-1 to TRBJ2-7; TRBD1 matches 7 bases. CDR3 size: 15 residues. Germline CDR1 reads SGHRS; CDR2 reads YFSETQ. V gave up 4 bases and J gave up 6 bases; unmatched junction bases: 13. The CDR3 DNA sequence: TGCGCCAGCAGCCCGGGGACAGACCTCCGGGCCGAGCAGTACTTC. Translated: CASSPGTDLRAEQYF.

The rearrangement uses TRBV7-9 and TRBJ2-1, with 9 bases matching TRBD2. CDR1 and CDR2 (germline): SEHNR, FQNEAQ (reference sequence). V gave up 6 bases and J gave up 0 bases; unmatched junction bases: 12. The CDR3 consists of 18 residues. CDR3 in DNA: TGTGCCAGCAGTCCCGAGGGGGGTAGCGGGAGCTCCTACAATGAGCAGTTCTTC. Amino acids: CASSPEGGSGSSYNEQFF.

The chain carries TRBV28 and TRBJ1-4; 7 positions agree with TRBD1. This CDR3 has 18 residues. The V gene's germline CDR1 is MDHEN and CDR2 SYDVKM. Trimming removed 7 bases from V and 7 bases from J; junction bases left unmatched: 21. The CDR3 nucleotides are TGTGCCAGCAATTCAGACAAGGGGGCTCCAATCGGGCGTGAAAAACTGTTTTTT. This codes for CASNSDKGAPIGREKLFF.

The gene calls are TRBV7-4 and TRBJ2-7; possible D gene TRBD1, 5 bases. V was shortened by 1 base and J by 11 bases, with 15 bases between the two germline ends. The CDR3 runs 13 residues. Germline V CDR1 and CDR2: SGHVT, SQSDAQ. The CDR3 sequence is CASSLGPRAREYF. The CDR3 DNA is TGTGCCAGCAGCTTAGGGCCCAGGGCCAGGGAGTACTTC.

V is TRBV5-1 and J is TRBJ2-3; 10 bases align to TRBD1. Germline-derived CDR1 and CDR2 are SGHRS and YFSETQ. CDR3 size: 17 residues. After removal of 7 bases from V and 5 bases from J, the junction contained 16 bases not matched to a gene. The chain's CDR3 is CASPRRSGTGVKDTQYF. Written as DNA, the CDR3 is TGCGCCAGCCCCCGACGGAGTGGGACAGGGGTGAAAGATACGCAGTATTTT.

This chain's CDR3 is CASSSNLAGVEQFF. Here the CDR3 DNA reads TGTGCCAGCAGCTCCAATCTAGCGGGAGTTGAGCAGTTCTTC. The chain employs TRBV7-2 and TRBJ2-1; TRBD2 matches 10 bases. The ends lost 4 bases at V and 9 bases at J; junction bases unmatched: 6. CDR3 length: 14 amino acids. Germline CDR1 is SGHTA and CDR2 is FQGNSA.

Turning to this clone: Other DNA sequences in this sample translate to the same CDR3. The chain combines TRBV30 with TRBJ1-5; 7 bases align to TRBD1. The CDR3 is 13 residues long. From germline, CDR1 is GTSNPN and CDR2 SVGIG (reference sequence). J lost 5 bases, V lost 2 bases, and 3 bases had no gene match. CDR3 loop: CAWSTQGDQPQHF. The CDR3 bases are TGTGCCTGGAGTACGCAGGGGGATCAGCCCCAGCATTTT.

The chain uses TRBV3-1 (or the pseudogene TRBV3-2) and TRBJ2-1, with TRBD2 identical over 10 bases. V dropped 0 bases and J dropped 6; count of bases not matched to a gene: 5. Germline values: CDR1 LGHDT, CDR2 YNNKEL (reference sequence). The CDR3 extends over 16 amino acids. CDR3 bases: TGTGCCAGCAGCCAAGAGCCAAGCGGGAGGGGCAATGAGCAGTTCTTC. Its translation: CASSQEPSGRGNEQFF.

V gene TRBV28 combines with J gene TRBJ2-7, with 8 bases aligning to TRBD2. The CDR3 is made up of 14 amino acids. Trimming took 8 bases from V and 2 from J; bases not matched to a gene: 8. From germline, CDR1 is MDHEN and CDR2 SYDVKM. The CDR3 region is CASAFGGRPYEQYF. The DNA of the CDR3 is TGTGCCAGCGCCTTTGGCGGGAGGCCCTACGAGCAGTACTTC.

The gene calls are TRBV5-1 and TRBJ1-1; 10 bases match TRBD1. The V and J ends lost 0 bases and 7 bases, in that order; junction bases with no gene match: 6. Germline V gene sequence: CDR1 SGHRS, CDR2 YFSETQ. The CDR3 spans 15 residues. The CDR3 DNA sequence: TGCGCCAGCAGCTTGGCCGGGGACAGGGGAATTGAAGCTTTCTTT. Protein product: CASSLAGDRGIEAFF.

The genes are TRBV29-1 and TRBJ2-1; D unresolved. The length of the CDR3 is 14 residues. Germline lookup yields CDR1 SQVTM and CDR2 ANQGSEA. V was cut by 5 bases and J by 2 bases, with 13 bases left in between. This CDR3 reads CSVHTENTYNEQFF. CDR3 DNA sequence: TGCAGCGTTCATACAGAGAACACCTACAATGAGCAGTTCTTC.

V is TRBV19 and J is TRBJ1-5; weak D call: TRBD1 (5 bases). The CDR3 contains 15 residues. V was cut by 0 bases and J by 4 bases, with 10 bases left in between. Germline V CDR1 and CDR2: LNHDA, SQIVND (reference sequence). CDR3 coding DNA: TGTGCCAGTAGTATAGATAATGGGGGGAATCAGCCCCAGCATTTT. Translation: CASSIDNGGNQPQHF.

This clone appeared once. V and J are TRBV5-5 and TRBJ1-4; no definite D call. Germline CDR1 and CDR2: SGHKS and YYEKEE (reference sequence). Trimming stripped 0 bases from V and 8 bases from J, with 11 bases between. The CDR3 covers 14 residues. CDR3 residues: CASSLGQWREKLFF. The CDR3 bases are TGTGCCAGCAGCTTGGGGCAGTGGAGAGAAAAACTGTTTTTT.

The rearrangement joins TRBV19 to TRBJ1-5; 8 nucleotides align to TRBD1. This CDR3 region has 14 residues. Germline-derived CDR1 and CDR2 are LNHDA and SQIVND (reference sequence). Germline trimming cut 4 bases from V and 3 bases from J; bases unmatched to any gene: 2. DNA of the CDR3: TGTGCCAGTAGTAAGGACAGGGACAATCAGCCCCAGCATTTT. Protein: CASSKDRDNQPQHF.

The rearrangement links TRBV27 to TRBJ1-6; D is uncertain. Deletions cut 5 bases from V and 7 bases from J, with 6 bases between. This CDR3 has 12 residues. CDR1 is MNHEY and CDR2 is SMNVEV in the germline V gene (reference sequence). CDR3 nucleotides: TGTGCCAGCAGTCCGCAGAATTCACCCCTCCACTTT. It yields the protein CASSPQNSPLHF.

CDR3 in DNA: TGTGCCAGTAGTATTAGGACAGGGAACACCGGGGAGCTGTTTTTT. Translated, it gives CASSIRTGNTGELFF. J is TRBJ2-2 and V is TRBV19; 7 bases match TRBD1. The junction had 2 bases not matched to a gene; V was cut back by 3 bases and J by 1 base. CDR3 size: 15 residues. Germline CDR1 and CDR2: LNHDA and SQIVND (reference sequence).

The chain combines TRBV7-6 with TRBJ1-5; 12 nucleotides align to TRBD1. Germline loops: CDR1 SGHVS, CDR2 FNYEAQ. After removal of 5 bases from V and 0 bases from J, the junction contained 8 bases not matched to a gene. The CDR3 is 18 residues long. The CDR3 protein is CASSMGQGAPFSNQPQHF. Here the CDR3 DNA reads TGTGCCAGCAGCATGGGACAGGGGGCCCCTTTTAGCAATCAGCCCCAGCATTTT.

The chain has TRBV29-1 and TRBJ1-1; 8 bases line up with TRBD1. This CDR3 region has 13 residues. V shed 4 bases and J 0 bases; nucleotides not matched to a gene: 1. The germline V gene encodes CDR1 SQVTM and CDR2 ANQGSEA. Written as DNA, the CDR3 is TGCAGCGTTGCGGGACAGGTGAACACTGAAGCTTTCTTT. Its protein product is CSVAGQVNTEAFF.

This clone was seen a few times. The chain couples TRBV28 to TRBJ1-4; D possibly corresponds to TRBD1 (6 bases). Trimming removed 5 bases from V and 0 bases from J, with 28 bases in between. This CDR3 contains 21 residues. Germline CDR1 and CDR2: MDHEN and SYDVKM. CDR3 protein: CASSPAWTVRFLLSTNEKLFF. CDR3 DNA: TGTGCCAGCAGTCCTGCTTGGACAGTACGTTTTCTGCTCTCAACTAATGAAAAACTGTTTTTT.

The chain is built from TRBV11-2 and TRBJ2-1, with 15 bases that match TRBD2. V gave up 4 bases and J gave up 4 bases; unmatched junction bases: 5. In germline, CDR1 is SGHAT, CDR2 FQNNGV. This CDR3 is built from 17 residues. The CDR3 sequence is CASSSGLAGGIYNEQFF. The CDR3, as DNA: TGTGCCAGCAGCTCGGGACTAGCGGGGGGAATTTACAATGAGCAGTTCTTC. The variable domain in full, with the rest retrieved from reference TRBV11-2 and TRBJ2-1, is EAGVAQSPRYKIIEKRQSVAFWCNPISGHATLYWYQQILGQGPKLLIQFQNNGVVDDSQLPKDRFSAERLKGVDSTLKIQPAKLEDSAVYLCASSSGLAGGIYNEQFFGPGTRLTVL.

This chain connects TRBV7-8 to TRBJ2-1; the D gene is possibly TRBD2 (6 bases). The germline gives CDR1 SGHVS, CDR2 FQNEAQ. The CDR3 totals 12 residues. Trimming pared 5 bases from V and 10 bases from J, leaving 12 bases between. CDR3 DNA sequence: TGTGCCAGCAGCCCCACCCTAGCGGAGCAGTTCTTC. Translation gives CASSPTLAEQFF. Complete variable domain (other parts from reference TRBV7-8 and TRBJ2-1): GAGVSQSPRYKVAKRGQDVALRCDPISGHVSLFWYQQALGQGPEFLTYFQNEAQLDKSGLPSDRFFAERPEGSVSTLKIQRTQQEDSAVYLCASSPTLAEQFFGPGTRLTVL.

This clone was seen just once. This chain connects TRBV12-3 or TRBV12-4 to TRBJ2-2; TRBD2 is a possible D gene (5 bases). V dropped 3 bases and J dropped 6 bases, with 8 bases sitting between them. This CDR3 has 13 amino acids. Here the CDR3 DNA reads TGTGCCAGCAGTTTCACGGAGGCCGGGGAGCTGTTTTTT. This sequence encodes CASSFTEAGELFF.

This chain links TRBV25-1 with TRBJ1-2, with 12 bases fitting TRBD1. CDR1 is MGHDK and CDR2 is SYGVNS in the germline V gene. The CDR3 length is 15 residues. V was clipped by 8 bases and J by 2 bases; unmatched bases: 6. The CDR3 reads CASGSGTGGNYGYTF. The CDR3 DNA is TGTGCCAGCGGGTCCGGGACAGGGGGCAACTATGGCTACACCTTC.

The rearrangement links TRBV5-8 to TRBJ1-1; D is perhaps TRBD1 (5 bases). The CDR3 has 15 amino acids. V dropped 4 bases and J dropped 0 bases, with 13 bases sitting between them. The germline V gene encodes CDR1 SGHTS and CDR2 YDEGEE. CDR3 region: CASSRFSGMNTEAFF. Written as DNA, the CDR3 is TGTGCCAGCAGCAGGTTTTCAGGGATGAACACTGAAGCTTTCTTT.